This entry lists 21 T cell receptor beta chains sequenced from one sample in a study of T cells in Graves' hyperthyroidism and ophthalmopathy. RNA transcripts yielded amplified TCR beta CDR3 regions. The HTBI primer set served for first-round RT-PCR of the TCR CDR3. MiXCR, applied by TCRdb to the multiplex PCR reads, yields one record per CDR3 protein. Here the sample spans around 400,000 distinct CDR3 sequences, approximately 16% being singletons. The sequencing sample was made of blood. These receptors were taken from a woman aged 55-69 years with Graves' ophthalmopathy.

This clonotype was seen ten or more times. The CDR3, as DNA: TGTGCCAGCAGTTTATATTTAGATAGCAATCAGCCCCAGCATTTT. This codes for CASSLYLDSNQPQHF. V is TRBV12-3 or TRBV12-4 and J is TRBJ1-5; D remains unclear. The CDR3 loop spans 15 amino acids. Trimming took off 2 bases at V and 0 bases at J, with 8 bases between the two ends.

The genes are TRBV2 and TRBJ1-2; D is ambiguous. Germline V gene data show CDR1 as SNHLY and CDR2 as FYNNEI. Deletions cut 3 bases from V and 0 bases from J, with 17 bases between. This CDR3 contains 17 residues. The CDR3 DNA reads as TGTGCCAGCAGTGAGTCCGGCGGACCCCGAGCTAACTATGGCTACACCTTC. Protein: CASSESGGPRANYGYTF.

This clonotype was seen many times. V usage is TRBV11-1 and J usage is TRBJ2-6, with D unresolved. The CDR3 is 16 residues long. Germline V lookup: CDR1 SGHAT, CDR2 FQDESV (reference sequence). Deletions cut 3 bases from V and 0 bases from J, with 9 bases between. For the CDR3, the DNA is TGTGCCAGCAGCTTGCAAGGCTACTCTGGGGCCAACGTCCTGACTTTC. This gives the protein CASSLQGYSGANVLTF.

This clonotype was seen ten or more times. The V gene is TRBV7-3, the J gene TRBJ2-5; D uncertain. Germline V lookup: CDR1 SGHTA, CDR2 FQGTGA. V gave up 5 bases and J gave up 5 bases, with 15 bases separating them. The length of the CDR3 is 14 residues. CDR3 coding DNA: TGTGCCAGCAGCCGGGCTCCCCGTGGGGAGACCCAGTACTTC. Amino acids: CASSRAPRGETQYF.

This clonotype was recorded many times. This chain connects TRBV12-3 or TRBV12-4 to TRBJ2-7; 7 positions agree with TRBD2. The V and J ends lost 3 bases and 1 base, in that order; junction bases with no gene match: 3. This CDR3 comprises 14 residues. Written as DNA, the CDR3 is TGTGCCAGCAGTTTTGCGGGAGCTTCCTACGAGCAGTACTTC. Residues: CASSFAGASYEQYF.

In its sample, this clonotype was seen many times. The chain combines TRBV28 with TRBJ2-5; 8 positions match TRBD2. Per the germline V gene, CDR1 is MDHEN and CDR2 is SYDVKM. This CDR3 has 16 amino acids. The V gene end was trimmed by 3 bases and the J gene end by 5 bases; junction bases not matched to a gene: 11. The CDR3 spells CASSFLGGRPGETQYF. The CDR3 DNA reads as TGTGCCAGCAGTTTCTTAGGCGGGAGGCCGGGTGAGACCCAGTACTTC.

The chain combines TRBV5-1 with TRBJ2-3, with D possibly being TRBD1 (6 bases). The V and J ends lost 3 bases and 3 bases respectively, with 20 bases between them. The CDR3 is 17 residues long. Germline loops: CDR1 SGHRS, CDR2 YFSETQ. Here the CDR3 reads CASSWPDTGTLTDTQYF. The CDR3 DNA follows: TGCGCCAGCAGCTGGCCTGACACCGGGACACTAACAGATACGCAGTATTTT.

This clonotype was counted at least ten times. V gene TRBV28 combines with J gene TRBJ2-1, with 8 bases lining up with TRBD2. Losses at the gene ends were 3 bases for V and 4 bases for J; bases not matched to a gene: 5. The CDR3 covers 15 residues. CDR1 is MDHEN and CDR2 is SYDVKM in the germline V gene. DNA of the CDR3: TGTGCCAGCAGTTTGACCGGGGGGGGATACAATGAGCAGTTCTTC. Its protein is CASSLTGGGYNEQFF. The variable domain in full, completed from reference TRBV28 and TRBJ2-1, reads DVKVTQSSRYLVKRTGEKVFLECVQDMDHENMFWYRQDPGLGLRLIYFSYDVKMKEKGDIPEGYSVSREKKERFSLILESASTNQTSMYLCASSLTGGGYNEQFFGPGTRLTVL.

The table lists this clonotype with many counts. The V and J genes are TRBV2 and TRBJ2-3, with a possible D match to TRBD2 (5 bases). The CDR3 sequence is 15 residues long. CDR1 is SNHLY and CDR2 is FYNNEI in the germline V gene. The V end lost 1 base, the J end lost 0 bases, and 8 bases lay between the germline ends. DNA for the CDR3: TGTGCCAGCAGTGAAGACGGCGGGAGCACAGATACGCAGTATTTT. As protein: CASSEDGGSTDTQYF.

This clonotype was counted many times. The V and J genes are TRBV3-1 and TRBJ1-1, with D uncertain. Germline CDR1 reads LGHDT; CDR2 reads YNNKEL (reference sequence). CDR3 length equals 16 residues. V was pared by 0 bases and J by 1 base, with 12 bases between. CDR3 amino acids: CASSQDNPAKNTEAFF. The CDR3 coding sequence is TGTGCCAGCAGCCAAGATAACCCAGCTAAGAACACTGAAGCTTTCTTT.

There are many counts of this clonotype. The chain employs TRBV28 and TRBJ1-2; 7 positions match TRBD1. This CDR3 is built from 13 residues. CDR1 and CDR2 from the germline V gene are MDHEN and SYDVKM. The trim removed 7 bases at V and 5 bases at J, leaving 7 bases unmatched. The CDR3 reads CASTMGQTYGYTF. The CDR3 nucleotides are TGTGCCAGCACCATGGGACAGACTTATGGCTACACCTTC.

To note about this clonotype: Given a much more abundant clone one base away, this may be a read error. The CDR3 is CASSANQPGQGSAGKLFF. The CDR3 DNA is TGTGCCAGCAGTGCCAATCAACCGGGACAGGGTAGCGCCGGGAAGCTGTTTTTT. The chain uses TRBV7-9 and TRBJ2-2, with 9 positions matching TRBD1. This CDR3 has 18 residues. Germline loops: CDR1 SEHNR, CDR2 FQNEAQ (reference sequence).

This clonotype has ten or more counts. The V call is TRBV7-9, the J call TRBJ2-7; 7 bases align to TRBD2. V lost 6 bases, J lost 5 bases, and 10 bases stayed unmatched. CDR3 length equals 14 residues. Looked up from germline, CDR1 is SEHNR and CDR2 is FQNEAQ (reference sequence). The chain's CDR3 is CASSLRGGIDEQYF. The CDR3 nucleotides are TGTGCCAGCAGTCTACGGGGAGGGATCGACGAGCAGTACTTC.

There are many counts of this clonotype. The chain has TRBV11-2 and TRBJ2-7; no reliable D call. Germline loops: CDR1 SGHAT, CDR2 FQNNGV. V lost 4 bases to trimming and J lost 4 bases, with 20 bases between them. The CDR3 runs 16 residues. CDR3 DNA sequence: TGTGCCAGCAGCTCCCTGAAAGGCTTGGGCCCATACGAGCAGTACTTC. This gives the protein CASSSLKGLGPYEQYF.

This clonotype occurred many times. This chain uses TRBV20-1 with TRBJ2-5; D is perhaps TRBD2 (5 bases). V lost 6 bases and J lost 1, with 12 bases in between. The germline CDR1 and CDR2 sequences are DFQATT and SNEGSKA (reference sequence). The CDR3 runs to 13 residues. The DNA of the CDR3 is TGCAGTGCCCCCCGTGGAGGCCAAGAGACCCAGTACTTC. Its protein is CSAPRGGQETQYF.

This clonotype came up a few times. The J gene is TRBJ2-1, the V gene TRBV9; 7 nucleotides match TRBD2. The CDR3 is made up of 15 amino acids. Per the germline V gene, CDR1 is SGDLS and CDR2 is YYNGEE. With V trimmed by 3 bases and J by 5 bases, 8 bases remained unmatched. In DNA form, the CDR3 reads TGTGCCAGCAGCGCAAGACTAGCAGATAACAATGAGCAGTTCTTC. Its translation: CASSARLADNNEQFF.

Many counts were recorded for this clonotype. The rearrangement links TRBV12-3 or TRBV12-4 to TRBJ2-5; D might be TRBD2 (7 bases). This CDR3 is built from 15 residues. V was clipped by 6 bases and J by 1 base, with 15 bases between them. In nucleotides, the CDR3 is TGTGCCAGCAGCTTACAAGGGGGGGTCCAAGAGACCCAGTACTTC. This codes for CASSLQGGVQETQYF.

This clonotype came up many times. The rearrangement uses TRBV28 and TRBJ2-3; D may be TRBD1 (5 bases). Trimming shortened V by 6 bases and J by 0 bases, and 10 bases separated the two germline ends. Per the germline V gene, CDR1 is MDHEN and CDR2 is SYDVKM. The CDR3 runs to 14 residues. CDR3 protein: CASRLTVSTDTQYF. The CDR3 DNA reads as TGTGCCAGCAGATTGACAGTCAGCACAGATACGCAGTATTTT.

In its sample, this clonotype was seen many times. The chain is built from TRBV28 and TRBJ2-2; TRBD2 matches 15 bases. V lost 10 bases, J lost 7 bases, and 7 bases stayed unmatched. This CDR3 has 15 residues. Germline assignment: CDR1 MDHEN and CDR2 SYDVKM. CDR3 DNA sequence: TGTGCCACCTCCGGGACTAGCGGGAGGAACGGGGAGCTGTTTTTT. Translating it yields CATSGTSGRNGELFF.

With regard to this clonotype: A read error may explain this, as a much larger clone is one base away. This chain links TRBV24-1 with TRBJ2-6; TRBD1 is a possible D gene (5 bases). The CDR3 spans 14 residues. CDR1 and CDR2 (germline): KGHDR, SFDVKD. The CDR3 sequence is CATSEDSGANVLIF. The CDR3 nucleotides are TGTGCCACCAGTGAAGACTCTGGGGCCAACGTCCTGATTTTC.

This clonotype appeared many times. V is TRBV2 and J is TRBJ2-5; the match to TRBD2 covers 11 bases. The CDR3 runs to 15 residues. Germline-derived CDR1 and CDR2 are SNHLY and FYNNEI. Trimming cost V 8 bases and J 3 bases; bases outside gene matches: 8. The chain's CDR3 is CASGGLAGLKETQYF. The CDR3 nucleotides are TGTGCCAGCGGAGGACTAGCGGGTCTCAAAGAGACCCAGTACTTC.